This T cell receptor (beta chain) was observed in a study of blood T cell repertoires in COVID-19. Study context: The samples span acute and convalescent COVID-19 from the United States, Italy and Spain. PBMCs, B-cell-depleted T cells, or T cells were the source of the cDNA or gDNA that made up the material.

As processed by the authors: Cell counts per sample came from amplifying reference gene primers. Assay used: immunoSEQ multiplex PCR; TCRdb lists only in-frame clones, some missing. V and J calls and clone size are copied from that table; D and trimming were computed from the DNA. This sample has around 100,000 clones, with roughly 90% found just once. The germline gives CDR1 GTSNPN, CDR2 SVGIG (reference sequence). Trimming removed 1 base from V and 7 bases from J, with 31 bases in between. The CDR3 contains 20 residues. This receptor was identified in a man younger than 45 in a cohort sampled during active COVID-19. The chain recombines TRBV30 with TRBJ1-4, with a weak D call TRBD1 (6 bases). Sequences were obtained from peripheral blood. CDR3 DNA: TGTGCCTGGAGTGGCTATACCCCGGGACACTCTCTAGCGGGTCGTGAAAAACTGTTTTTT. Translated, it gives CAWSGYTPGHSLAGREKLFF.